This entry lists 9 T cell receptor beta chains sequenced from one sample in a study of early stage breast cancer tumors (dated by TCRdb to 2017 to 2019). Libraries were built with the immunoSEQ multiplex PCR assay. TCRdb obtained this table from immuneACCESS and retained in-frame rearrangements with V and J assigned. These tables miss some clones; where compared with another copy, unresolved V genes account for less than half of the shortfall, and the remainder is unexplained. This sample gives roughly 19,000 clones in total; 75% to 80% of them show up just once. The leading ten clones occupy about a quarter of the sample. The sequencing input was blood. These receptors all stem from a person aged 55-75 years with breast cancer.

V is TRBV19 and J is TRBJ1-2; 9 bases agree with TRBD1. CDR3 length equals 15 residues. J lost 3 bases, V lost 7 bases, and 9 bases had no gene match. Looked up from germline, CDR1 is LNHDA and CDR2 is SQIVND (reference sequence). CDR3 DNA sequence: TGTGCCAGTACCCCAGGACAGGGGAGACACTATGGCTACACCTTC. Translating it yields CASTPGQGRHYGYTF. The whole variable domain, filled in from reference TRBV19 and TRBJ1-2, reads DGGITQSPKYLFRKEGQNVTLSCEQNLNHDAMYWYRQDPGQGLRLIYYSQIVNDFQKGDIAEGYSVSREKKESFPLTVTSAQKNPTAFYLCASTPGQGRHYGYTFGSGTRLTVV.

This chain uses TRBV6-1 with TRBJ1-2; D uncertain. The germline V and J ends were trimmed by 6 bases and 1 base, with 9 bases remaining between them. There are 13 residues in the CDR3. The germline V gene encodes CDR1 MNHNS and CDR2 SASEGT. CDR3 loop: CASRSTGNYGYTF. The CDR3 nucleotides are TGTGCCAGCAGGTCAACGGGTAACTATGGCTACACCTTC.

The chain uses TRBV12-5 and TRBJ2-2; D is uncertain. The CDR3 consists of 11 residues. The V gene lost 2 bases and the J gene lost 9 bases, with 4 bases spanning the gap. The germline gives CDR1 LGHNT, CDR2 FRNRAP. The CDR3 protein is CASGLSRELFF. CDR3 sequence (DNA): TGTGCTAGTGGTTTGAGTCGGGAGCTGTTTTTT.

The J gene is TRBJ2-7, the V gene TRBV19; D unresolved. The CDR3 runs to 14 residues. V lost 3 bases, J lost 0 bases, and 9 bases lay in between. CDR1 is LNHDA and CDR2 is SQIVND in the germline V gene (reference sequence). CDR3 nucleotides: TGTGCCAGTAGTATTGCTTTAAGCTCCTACGAGCAGTACTTC. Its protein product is CASSIALSSYEQYF.

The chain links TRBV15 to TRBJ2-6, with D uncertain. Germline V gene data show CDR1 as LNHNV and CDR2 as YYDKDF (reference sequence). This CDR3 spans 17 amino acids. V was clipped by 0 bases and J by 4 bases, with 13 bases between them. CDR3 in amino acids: CATSRDQALGGANVLTF. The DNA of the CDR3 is TGTGCCACCAGCAGAGATCAGGCTTTAGGAGGGGCCAACGTCCTGACTTTC.

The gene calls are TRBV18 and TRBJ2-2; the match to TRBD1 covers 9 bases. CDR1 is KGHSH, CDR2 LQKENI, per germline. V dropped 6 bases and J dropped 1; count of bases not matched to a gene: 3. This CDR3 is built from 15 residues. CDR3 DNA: TGTGCCAGCTCTAGGGGACAGGGGAACACCGGGGAGCTGTTTTTT. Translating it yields CASSRGQGNTGELFF.

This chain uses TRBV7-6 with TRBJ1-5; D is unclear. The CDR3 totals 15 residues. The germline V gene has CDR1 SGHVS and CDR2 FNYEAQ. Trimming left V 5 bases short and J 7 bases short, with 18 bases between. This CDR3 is CASSPRTGSGQPQHF. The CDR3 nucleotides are TGTGCCAGCAGCCCTAGGACGGGATCCGGGCAGCCCCAGCATTTT.

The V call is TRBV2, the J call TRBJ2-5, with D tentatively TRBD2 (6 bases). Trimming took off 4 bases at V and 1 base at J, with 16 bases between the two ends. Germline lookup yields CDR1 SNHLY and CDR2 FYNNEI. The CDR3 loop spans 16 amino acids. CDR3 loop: CASSGVAGRGQETQYF. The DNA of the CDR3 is TGTGCCAGCAGTGGGGTAGCCGGGAGAGGCCAAGAGACCCAGTACTTC.

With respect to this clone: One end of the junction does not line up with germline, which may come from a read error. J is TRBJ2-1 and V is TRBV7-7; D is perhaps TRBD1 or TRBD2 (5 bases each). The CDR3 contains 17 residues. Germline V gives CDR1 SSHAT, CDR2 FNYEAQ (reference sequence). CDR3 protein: CASSLVGGPSSYNEQFF. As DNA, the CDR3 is TGTGCTAGCAGCTTAGTTGGGGGTCCGAGCTCCTACAATGAGCAGTTCTTC. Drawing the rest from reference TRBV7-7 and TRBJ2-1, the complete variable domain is GAGVSQSPRYKVTKRGQDVTLRCDPISSHATLYWYQQALGQGPEFLTYFNYEAQPDKSGLPSDRFSAERPEGSISTLTIQRTEQRDSAMYRCASSLVGGPSSYNEQFFGPGTRLTVL.